The 27 T cell receptor beta chains reported below all come from one sample, sequenced in a study of blood T cells in healthy people across ages. Using a J-beta primer mix together with a sample-barcoded 5' primer, a second PCR was run for roughly 7 to 11 cycles. Each CDR3 protein is one row after TCRdb ran MiXCR on the 5' RACE reads. Here the sample spans 780,000 or so distinct CDR3 sequences, approximately 60% being singletons. The specimen sequenced was blood. The receptors were sampled from a man aged 40-49 years in good health.

V gene TRBV28 combines with J gene TRBJ1-5, with no clear D. CDR1 and CDR2 (germline): MDHEN, SYDVKM. Between the trimmed V and J ends, which lost 7 bases and 2 bases, there was a span of 12 bases. This CDR3 has 14 residues. CDR3 nucleotides: TGTGCCAGCAATGGGTCCGGGGGCAATCAGCCCCAGCATTTT. Protein product: CASNGSGGNQPQHF.

There are a few counts of this clonotype. The DNA for the CDR3 is TGTGCCAGCAGCTTATCACAGGGTTTAATCTACGAGCAGTACTTC. Its protein is CASSLSQGLIYEQYF. V gene TRBV13 combines with J gene TRBJ2-7, with a weak D call TRBD1 (6 bases). This CDR3 contains 15 residues. Germline V gene data show CDR1 as PRHDT and CDR2 as FYEKMQ (reference sequence). V lost 2 bases and J 3 bases, leaving 14 bases between the germline ends.

The rearrangement uses TRBV15 and TRBJ1-5; TRBD1 aligns across 10 bases. CDR3 length: 19 residues. V shed 5 bases, J shed 2 bases, and the junction held 15 bases outside the gene matches. Germline values: CDR1 LNHNV, CDR2 YYDKDF (reference sequence). CDR3 in DNA: TGTGCCACCAGCGACGGGACAGGGGATAGTAAAAGCGGCAATCAGCCCCAGCATTTT. Protein: CATSDGTGDSKSGNQPQHF.

J is TRBJ1-2 and V is TRBV27; no clear D. This CDR3 has 14 amino acids. The ends were cut back, 3 bases at V and 0 bases at J, with 8 bases in the middle. CDR1 is MNHEY, CDR2 SMNVEV, per germline (reference sequence). The CDR3, as DNA: TGTGCCAGCAGTTTTATAGGAGCTAACTATGGCTACACCTTC. It is translated as CASSFIGANYGYTF.

The chain has TRBV6-6 and TRBJ2-5; D gene uncertain. Germline CDR1 and CDR2: MNHNY and SVGAGI (reference sequence). The V gene lost 6 bases and the J gene lost 2 bases, with 7 bases spanning the gap. CDR3 length: 12 residues. The chain's CDR3 is CASRPGQETQYF. The CDR3 nucleotides are TGTGCCAGCAGGCCAGGTCAAGAGACCCAGTACTTC.

This clonotype occurred once. The CDR3 here is CASRGTGQYYEQYF. For the CDR3, the DNA is TGTGCCAGCAGGGGAACCGGACAGTACTACGAGCAGTACTTC. V is TRBV28 and J is TRBJ2-7; a weak D match, TRBD1 (6 bases). V was trimmed by 6 bases and J by 3 bases, leaving 15 bases between them. There are 14 residues in the CDR3. The germline V gene has CDR1 MDHEN and CDR2 SYDVKM.

J is TRBJ1-1 and V is TRBV10-3; possible D gene TRBD1, 5 bases. The germline V gene encodes CDR1 ENHRY and CDR2 SYGVKD. Trimming pared 6 bases from V and 4 bases from J, leaving 12 bases between. The CDR3 extends over 13 amino acids. CDR3 residues: CAIRGASSTEAFF. CDR3 DNA sequence: TGTGCCATCAGAGGGGCCTCAAGCACTGAAGCTTTCTTT.

The chain carries TRBV27 and TRBJ1-1, with TRBD1 as a possible D gene (6 bases). Germline V gives CDR1 MNHEY, CDR2 SMNVEV (reference sequence). Trimming shortened V by 10 bases and J by 4 bases, and 13 bases separated the two germline ends. The CDR3 loop spans 12 amino acids. CDR3 sequence (DNA): TGTGCCACGTCTCAGGGGACCACTGAAGCTTTCTTT. It is translated as CATSQGTTEAFF.

The V gene is TRBV7-7, the J gene TRBJ2-3, with D perhaps matching TRBD2 (6 bases). In germline, CDR1 is SSHAT, CDR2 FNYEAQ (reference sequence). CDR3 length equals 15 residues. The V end was cut by 5 bases, the J end by 6 bases, with 18 bases between. For the CDR3, the DNA is TGTGCCAGCAGCCACCGGGACTCCGCTCTGGATACGCAGTATTTT. Translation: CASSHRDSALDTQYF.

CDR3 sequence (DNA): TGCGCCAGCAGCTTGGCCGCGACGTCAAATAAGCGGCAGTACTTC. This sequence encodes CASSLAATSNKRQYF. This chain connects TRBV5-1 to TRBJ2-7; no reliable D call. Germline lookup yields CDR1 SGHRS and CDR2 YFSETQ. This CDR3 has 15 residues. Trimming shortened V by 0 bases and J by 9 bases, and 19 bases separated the two germline ends. The variable domain in full, completed from reference TRBV5-1 and TRBJ2-7, reads KAGVTQTPRYLIKTRGQQVTLSCSPISGHRSVSWYQQTPGQGLQFLFEYFSETQRNKGNFPGRFSGRQFSNSRSEMNVSTLELGDSALYLCASSLAATSNKRQYFGPGTRLTVT.

The rearrangement links TRBV4-1 to TRBJ2-5, with 9 bases lining up with TRBD1. The CDR3 has 14 amino acids. Trimming cost V 3 bases and J 11 bases; bases outside gene matches: 10. Germline-derived CDR1 and CDR2 are MGHRA and YSYEKL. The CDR3 protein is CASSHAGTGCEQYF. DNA of the CDR3: TGCGCCAGCAGCCACGCCGGGACAGGGTGTGAGCAGTACTTC.

This clonotype was recorded a few times. This chain uses TRBV28 with TRBJ1-2; D gene uncertain. The CDR3 has 15 residues. The V and J ends lost 1 base and 8 bases respectively, with 17 bases between them. The germline CDR1 and CDR2 sequences are MDHEN and SYDVKM. The CDR3 loop is CASSLFTASVRGYTF. In nucleotides, the CDR3 is TGTGCCAGCAGTTTATTTACAGCGTCAGTCCGGGGCTACACCTTC.

This clonotype appeared once. The rearrangement joins TRBV20-1 to TRBJ1-5, with unresolved D. CDR3 length equals 13 residues. V lost 6 bases and J 7 bases, leaving 16 bases between the germline ends. Germline V gene lookup returns CDR1 DFQATT and CDR2 SNEGSKA (reference sequence). CDR3 sequence (DNA): TGCAGTGCCGCCAGACACGCCGGACAGCCCCAGCATTTT. Its translation: CSAARHAGQPQHF.

The chain carries TRBV14 and TRBJ2-6; no clear D. The germline V gene has CDR1 SGHDN and CDR2 FVKESK. Trimming shortened V by 4 bases and J by 4 bases, and 23 bases separated the two germline ends. This CDR3 contains 19 residues. The CDR3 DNA reads TGTGCCAGCAGCCCCCAGAAACCCGACGCTACCCCCGGGGCCAACGTCCTGACTTTC. Amino acids: CASSPQKPDATPGANVLTF.

This sequence joins TRBV2 and TRBJ1-1; D unresolved. There are 14 residues in the CDR3. V dropped 0 bases and J dropped 0 bases, with 5 bases sitting between them. Germline V CDR1 and CDR2: SNHLY, FYNNEI. The CDR3 DNA sequence: TGTGCCAGCAGTGAAGCTAGGATGAACACTGAAGCTTTCTTT. This codes for CASSEARMNTEAFF.

The rearrangement links TRBV2 to TRBJ2-1; D is uncertain. Deletions cut 7 bases from V and 8 bases from J, with 18 bases between. CDR3 size: 14 residues. Germline CDR1 and CDR2: SNHLY and FYNNEI. The CDR3 coding sequence is TGTGCCAGCAAAGTGAGCCCGGGTAGAGATGAGCAGTTCTTC. This sequence encodes CASKVSPGRDEQFF.

This chain joins TRBV25-1 and TRBJ1-5, with D hard to call. CDR1 and CDR2 (germline): MGHDK, SYGVNS. This CDR3 is 13 amino acids long. V lost 2 bases, J lost 3 bases, and 5 bases lay in between. DNA for the CDR3: TGTGCCAGCAGTGAACAAGACAATCAGCCCCAGCATTTT. It translates to CASSEQDNQPQHF.

This clonotype was seen a few times. The chain recombines TRBV7-3 with TRBJ2-7; D possibly corresponds to TRBD1 (6 bases). The CDR3 runs 15 residues. The germline CDR1 and CDR2 sequences are SGHTA and FQGTGA. V shed 2 bases and J shed 2 bases, with 13 bases lying between them. The CDR3 loop is CASSLWGLLTYEQYF. Written as DNA, the CDR3 is TGTGCCAGCAGCTTATGGGGGCTCCTGACCTACGAGCAGTACTTC.

The CDR3 DNA follows: TGCAGTGCTAGTCCTACGAACACCGGGGAGCTGTTTTTT. It codes for CSASPTNTGELFF. The chain carries TRBV20-1 and TRBJ2-2; D is unresolved. V was clipped by 3 bases and J by 0 bases, with 5 bases between them. This CDR3 comprises 13 residues. Germline V CDR1 and CDR2: DFQATT, SNEGSKA (reference sequence).

This clonotype showed up just a few times. J is TRBJ2-3 and V is TRBV6-6; 15 bases agree with TRBD2. Germline V lookup: CDR1 MNHNY, CDR2 SVGAGI (reference sequence). The CDR3 consists of 17 residues. V shed 5 bases and J 3 bases; nucleotides not matched to a gene: 6. CDR3: CASSPGLAGGGTDTQYF. CDR3 DNA sequence: TGTGCCAGCAGTCCGGGACTAGCGGGAGGAGGTACAGATACGCAGTATTTT.

This sequence joins TRBV7-3 and TRBJ2-3, with D uncertain. Trimming took 1 base from V and 4 from J, leaving 12 bases between them. The CDR3 length is 15 residues. In germline, CDR1 is SGHTA, CDR2 FQGTGA. In nucleotides, the CDR3 is TGTGCCAGCAGCTTAAACCAGGCCGGTGCAGATACGCAGTATTTT. This gives the protein CASSLNQAGADTQYF.

Worth noting for this clonotype: Compared with germline, one end of the junction differs, possibly owing to a read error. The chain has TRBV20-1 and TRBJ2-3; D remains unclear. CDR1 and CDR2 (germline): DFQATT, SNEGSKA (reference sequence). The CDR3 runs to 13 residues. CDR3 protein: CSARGIIGDTQYF. The DNA of the CDR3 is TGTAGTGCTAGAGGCATAATAGGAGATACGCAGTATTTT.

This chain uses TRBV4-2 with TRBJ1-2; TRBD1 agrees at 8 bases. The germline CDR1 and CDR2 sequences are LGHNA and YNFKEQ. Trimming cost V 4 bases and J 3 bases; bases outside gene matches: 13. CDR3 size: 17 residues. CDR3 region: CASSPRYKGQGYYGYTF. In DNA, the CDR3 is TGTGCCAGCAGCCCCCGCTACAAAGGACAGGGCTACTATGGCTACACCTTC.

This chain uses TRBV6-5 with TRBJ1-2; D unclear. Germline CDR1 and CDR2: MNHEY and SVGAGI. Trimming stripped 0 bases from V and 8 bases from J, with 16 bases between. This CDR3 has 15 amino acids. CDR3 loop: CASSYSRVSGYGYTF. The CDR3 bases are TGTGCCAGCAGTTACTCTCGGGTGTCGGGTTACGGCTACACCTTC.

The chain uses TRBV12-3 or TRBV12-4 and TRBJ1-1, with 7 bases aligning to TRBD1. With 6 bases clipped from V and 3 bases from J, the junction kept 7 bases outside the gene matches. The CDR3 runs to 14 residues. The CDR3 sequence is CASSPSQGDTEAFF. As DNA, the CDR3 is TGTGCCAGCAGCCCATCCCAGGGGGACACTGAAGCTTTCTTT.

There are a few counts of this clonotype. V usage is TRBV29-1 and J usage is TRBJ2-7; D could derive from TRBD1 or TRBD2 (5 bases each). Germline V gene sequence: CDR1 SQVTM, CDR2 ANQGSEA. Trimming stripped 4 bases from V and 7 bases from J, with 14 bases between. The length of the CDR3 is 12 residues. The CDR3 sequence is CSVGLSDNEQYF. DNA for the CDR3: TGCAGCGTTGGACTATCGGACAATGAGCAGTACTTC.

The chain is built from TRBV5-1 and TRBJ1-1; D is unclear. Germline V gives CDR1 SGHRS, CDR2 YFSETQ. V was pared by 4 bases and J by 6 bases, with 13 bases between. CDR3 length: 13 residues. As DNA, the CDR3 is TGCGCCAGCAGCCCTGGAGGCGGGTCTGAAGCTTTCTTT. This gives the protein CASSPGGGSEAFF.